The clone carrying this T cell receptor beta chain counts as medium-sized. Its antigen is as yet unknown. CD4+CD25+CD127- Tregs, CD4+CD25- non-Tregs, CD4 and CD8 cells were sorted. Germline V gene sequence: CDR1 MNHEY, CDR2 SMNVEV (reference sequence). Between the trimmed V and J ends, which lost 2 bases and 2 bases, there was a span of 10 bases. The CDR3 covers 15 residues. The source of the sample is a study of Tregs in tolerant kidney transplant recipients. Study conclusions and caveats: Validation in larger populations is needed because few patients were studied.

Assay: immunoSEQ multiplex PCR; the TCRdb copy retains only in-frame clones and omits some. The sample contains 68,000 or so clones, over 80% of which appear only once. The sequence derives from a human donor in good health. Sequencing was carried out using CD4+ T cells from blood. V gene TRBV27 combines with J gene TRBJ1-5; D gene ambiguous. CDR3: CASSLGGLGNQPQHF. The CDR3, as DNA: TGTGCCAGCAGTTTAGGAGGGCTAGGCAATCAGCCCCAGCATTTT.